This T cell receptor (beta chain) was captured by sequencing in a study of cytomegalovirus exposure and HLA in healthy donors. Notes on this clone: Its antigen is as yet unknown. One junction end does not reproduce the germline sequence, and a read error may be involved.

Amplification used 60 Vbeta primers and 13 Jbeta primers. This table comes from immunoSEQ multiplex PCR, and its TCRdb copy is limited to in-frame clones, with some not included. The profile shows some 130,000 clones, 60% to 80% of them singletons. Study-level results: Earlier results showed most TCR beta V segments being productive about 87% or about 30% of the time.

These donors counted as nominally healthy when sampled, but unrecorded immune exposures were likely. This CDR3 has 15 residues. From germline, CDR1 is SGDLS and CDR2 YYNGEE. Sequencing was performed on PBMCs. This TCR derives from a male donor in good health and CMV-seronegative. V is TRBV9 and J is TRBJ2-1; 7 positions match TRBD1. The CDR3: CASSGTGQYTNEQLF. In nucleotides, the CDR3 is TGTGCCAGCAGCGGGACGGGACAGTACACCAATGAGCAGCTCTTC.